Following are 22 T cell receptor beta chains from one sample sequenced in a study of early T cells in non-severe SARS-CoV-2 infection. TCRdb recomputed calls from the 5' RACE reads with MiXCR, one row per CDR3 protein. Of tens of thousands of distinct CDR3 sequences listed, approximately 12% were seen once; the top ten hold about 4.2%. Sequenced input: whole blood. These receptors were taken from an adult who was a healthcare worker with PCR-confirmed SARS-CoV-2 infection or an uninfected control (not recorded which).

This clonotype has more than one count but fewer than ten. The chain recombines TRBV30 with TRBJ2-1, with a weak D call TRBD1 (7 bases). The CDR3 is 13 amino acids. Germline V gene data show CDR1 as GTSNPN and CDR2 as SVGIG (reference sequence). Deletions cut 2 bases from V and 6 bases from J, with 11 bases between. CDR3 DNA sequence: TGTGCCTGGAGTTTCAGGGGGGTCAATGAGCAGTTCTTC. Amino acid sequence: CAWSFRGVNEQFF.

This chain joins TRBV4-1 and TRBJ2-1; D is undetermined. Germline V CDR1 and CDR2: MGHRA, YSYEKL. V was trimmed by 2 bases and J by 9 bases, leaving 8 bases between them. The CDR3 length is 12 residues. The CDR3 spells CASSQRVGEQFF. Here the CDR3 DNA reads TGCGCCAGCAGCCAACGGGTGGGTGAGCAGTTCTTC.

The rearrangement links TRBV14 to TRBJ2-5; a weak D match, TRBD2 (6 bases). Germline-derived CDR1 and CDR2 are SGHDN and FVKESK. CDR3 size: 17 residues. The V end was cut by 0 bases, the J end by 5 bases, with 19 bases between. DNA for the CDR3: TGTGCCAGCAGCCAAGATTTATCGGGACTCCGGGCGGAGACCCAGTACTTC. It yields the protein CASSQDLSGLRAETQYF.

This clonotype has more than one count but fewer than ten. This chain connects TRBV2 to TRBJ2-7, with unresolved D. Deletions cut 8 bases from V and 0 bases from J, with 8 bases between. Germline V CDR1 and CDR2: SNHLY, FYNNEI. The CDR3 sequence is 12 residues long. The CDR3 loop is CASAVLSYEQYF. The CDR3 DNA is TGTGCCAGCGCGGTACTCTCCTACGAGCAGTACTTC.

The gene calls are TRBV12-3 or TRBV12-4 and TRBJ2-1; 8 bases are a match to TRBD1. V dropped 4 bases and J dropped 1; count of bases not matched to a gene: 3. CDR3 length equals 15 residues. The CDR3 loop is CASSSQGESYNEQFF. The CDR3 DNA follows: TGTGCCAGCAGTTCACAGGGGGAATCCTACAATGAGCAGTTCTTC.

A few counts support this clonotype. The chain is built from TRBV20-1 and TRBJ2-5; 8 bases match TRBD2. V shed 5 bases and J 4 bases; nucleotides not matched to a gene: 15. CDR1 and CDR2 from the germline V gene are DFQATT and SNEGSKA (reference sequence). This CDR3 spans 16 amino acids. In nucleotides, the CDR3 is TGCAGTGCTCGCGCTCCCGGGACTAGGAGTCCAGAGACCCAGTACTTC. This encodes CSARAPGTRSPETQYF.

The chain joins TRBV5-5 to TRBJ2-7; possible D gene TRBD1, 6 bases. Germline V gene data show CDR1 as SGHKS and CDR2 as YYEKEE (reference sequence). This CDR3 has 15 residues. V was clipped by 2 bases and J by 1 base, with 13 bases between them. The CDR3 is CASSFAQGISYEQYF. The CDR3 DNA is TGTGCCAGCAGCTTTGCGCAGGGGATATCCTACGAGCAGTACTTC.

Many counts were recorded for this clonotype. The CDR3 DNA reads TGTGCCTGGAGGGAACCCACTCACAGGGTTTACATGGACACTGAAGCTTTCTTT. Protein sequence: CAWREPTHRVYMDTEAFF. This rearrangement joins TRBV30 to TRBJ1-1; possibly TRBD1 for D (6 bases). The CDR3 sequence is 18 residues long. In germline, CDR1 is GTSNPN, CDR2 SVGIG (reference sequence). V gave up 3 bases and J gave up 3 bases, with 26 bases separating them.

In this sample, this clonotype turned up many times. This chain links TRBV5-1 with TRBJ2-5, with D possibly being TRBD1 or TRBD2 (5 bases each). The germline CDR1 and CDR2 sequences are SGHRS and YFSETQ. V was trimmed by 0 bases and J by 3 bases, leaving 6 bases between them. The CDR3 consists of 13 residues. CDR3 bases: TGCGCCAGCAGCTTGGGGGACGAAGAGACCCAGTACTTC. It codes for CASSLGDEETQYF.

This clonotype has at least ten counts. The V and J genes are TRBV2 and TRBJ2-2, with D perhaps being TRBD1 or TRBD2 (5 bases each). CDR3 length: 15 residues. The V gene lost 3 bases and the J gene lost 2 bases, with 10 bases spanning the gap. CDR1 and CDR2 from the germline V gene are SNHLY and FYNNEI. CDR3 DNA sequence: TGTGCCAGCAGTGACGAGGGGCTTAACACCGGGGAGCTGTTTTTT. It translates to CASSDEGLNTGELFF.

This clonotype came up many times. The DNA of the CDR3 is TGCAGCGCCGCCGGAGACCATGGCTACACCTTC. This encodes CSAAGDHGYTF. The chain links TRBV29-1 to TRBJ1-2; no reliable D call. CDR3 size: 11 residues. The V gene lost 7 bases and the J gene lost 6 bases, with 12 bases spanning the gap. Germline CDR1 SQVTM, CDR2 ANQGSEA.

The chain employs TRBV12-5 and TRBJ2-2; D is uncertain. Looked up from germline, CDR1 is LGHNT and CDR2 is FRNRAP. This CDR3 is built from 14 residues. Trimming shortened V by 2 bases and J by 4 bases, and 8 bases separated the two germline ends. CDR3 nucleotides: TGTGCTAGTGGTTTGTCGCATGGCACCGGGGAGCTGTTTTTT. Protein product: CASGLSHGTGELFF.

Only a few counts were recorded for this clonotype. This rearrangement joins TRBV6-1 to TRBJ1-1, with D perhaps TRBD1 (5 bases). The V end was cut by 6 bases, the J end by 1 base, with 9 bases between. Germline loops: CDR1 MNHNS, CDR2 SASEGT. The CDR3 consists of 13 residues. The CDR3 reads CASRETGNTEAFF. CDR3 nucleotide sequence: TGTGCCAGCAGGGAAACAGGGAACACTGAAGCTTTCTTT.

This clonotype was recorded at least ten times. The chain links TRBV7-9 to TRBJ2-2; TRBD2 agrees at 7 bases. Per germline, CDR1 SEHNR and CDR2 FQNEAQ (reference sequence). V lost 7 bases to trimming and J lost 1 base; unmatched junction nucleotides: 6. CDR3 length: 15 residues. CDR3 DNA: TGTGCCAGCATCCCGCCGGGAGGGAACACCGGGGAGCTGTTTTTT. This sequence encodes CASIPPGGNTGELFF.

In this sample, this clonotype turned up many times. The gene calls are TRBV27 and TRBJ2-2; 11 positions agree with TRBD2. Germline CDR1 MNHEY, CDR2 SMNVEV (reference sequence). CDR3 length: 17 amino acids. Unmatched junction bases numbered 6, after V lost 1 base and J lost 5 bases. CDR3 sequence reads: CASSLLSSGRRTGELFF. The CDR3 region has the DNA TGTGCCAGCAGTTTATTGTCTAGCGGGAGGAGGACCGGGGAGCTGTTTTTT.

This clonotype was counted many times. The chain is built from TRBV2 and TRBJ2-7, with TRBD1 matching 7 bases. Per the germline V gene, CDR1 is SNHLY and CDR2 is FYNNEI. V lost 4 bases, J lost 3 bases, and 0 bases stayed unmatched. CDR3 length: 12 residues. The CDR3 loop reads CASSGQGYEQYF. For the CDR3, the DNA is TGTGCCAGCAGTGGACAGGGCTACGAGCAGTACTTC.

This clonotype turned up a few times. In DNA form, the CDR3 reads TGCAGTGCGAGGGGACAGCACTACGAGCAGTACTTC. It is translated as CSARGQHYEQYF. J is TRBJ2-7 and V is TRBV20-1, with 7 bases that match TRBD1. The CDR3 sequence is 12 residues long. Per germline, CDR1 DFQATT and CDR2 SNEGSKA (reference sequence). Trimming took 6 bases from V and 3 from J; bases not matched to a gene: 5.

This clonotype was seen a few times. This chain connects TRBV5-4 to TRBJ2-7, with D tentatively TRBD1 or TRBD2 (6 bases each). The CDR3 loop spans 14 amino acids. Trimming removed 2 bases at V and 5 bases at J, with 14 bases between. The germline CDR1 and CDR2 sequences are SGHNT and YYREEE (reference sequence). CDR3 amino acids: CASSFQGGDNEQYF. CDR3 nucleotide sequence: TGTGCCAGCAGCTTTCAGGGCGGGGACAACGAGCAGTACTTC.

This clonotype was seen only a few times. The J gene is TRBJ2-4, the V gene TRBV7-6; possible D gene TRBD1, 7 bases. Germline V gene data show CDR1 as SGHVS and CDR2 as FNYEAQ. The germline V and J ends were trimmed by 5 bases and 5 bases, with 19 bases remaining between them. CDR3 size: 16 residues. The CDR3 here is CASSPLGGTAENIQYF. The CDR3 DNA is TGTGCCAGCAGCCCCCTCGGCGGGACAGCAGAAAACATTCAGTACTTC.

Only a few counts were recorded for this clonotype. The J gene is TRBJ1-5, the V gene TRBV7-3, with TRBD1 as a possible D gene (5 bases). Germline loops: CDR1 SGHTA, CDR2 FQGTGA. There are 13 residues in the CDR3. Trimming took 2 bases from V and 7 from J, leaving 9 bases between them. The CDR3 is CASSLAEGQPQHF. In DNA, the CDR3 is TGTGCCAGCAGCTTAGCAGAGGGGCAGCCCCAGCATTTT. The complete variable domain, with remaining parts taken from reference TRBV7-3 and TRBJ1-5, reads GAGVSQTPSNKVTEKGKYVELRCDPISGHTALYWYRQSLGQGPEFLIYFQGTGAADDSGLPNDRFFAVRPEGSVSTLKIQRTERGDSAVYLCASSLAEGQPQHFGDGTRLSIL.

This clonotype was recorded at least ten times. The chain links TRBV30 to TRBJ2-7, with D perhaps matching TRBD2 (6 bases). The CDR3 extends over 13 amino acids. From germline, CDR1 is GTSNPN and CDR2 SVGIG (reference sequence). V lost 2 bases and J 3 bases, leaving 11 bases between the germline ends. The CDR3 protein is CAWSPRGGYEQYF. The DNA for the CDR3 is TGTGCCTGGAGTCCAAGGGGAGGCTACGAGCAGTACTTC.

At least ten counts were recorded for this clonotype. The genes are TRBV7-9 and TRBJ1-6, with unresolved D. This CDR3 contains 11 residues. Trimming left V 5 bases short and J 8 bases short, with 4 bases between. Germline V lookup: CDR1 SEHNR, CDR2 FQNEAQ (reference sequence). The CDR3 sequence: CASSRDSPLHF. For the CDR3, the DNA is TGTGCCAGCAGCCGGGATTCACCCCTCCACTTT.